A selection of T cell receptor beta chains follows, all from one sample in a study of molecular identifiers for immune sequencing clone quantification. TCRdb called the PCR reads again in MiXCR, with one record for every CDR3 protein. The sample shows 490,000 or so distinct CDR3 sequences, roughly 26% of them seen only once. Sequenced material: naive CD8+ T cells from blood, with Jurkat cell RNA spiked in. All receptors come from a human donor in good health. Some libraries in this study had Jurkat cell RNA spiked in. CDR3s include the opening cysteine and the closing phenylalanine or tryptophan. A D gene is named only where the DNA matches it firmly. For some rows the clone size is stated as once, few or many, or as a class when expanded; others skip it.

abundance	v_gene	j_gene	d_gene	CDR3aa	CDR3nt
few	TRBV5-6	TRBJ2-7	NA	CASQFWAREDEQYF	TGTGCCAGCCAATTTTGGGCCAGGGAGGACGAGCAGTACTTC
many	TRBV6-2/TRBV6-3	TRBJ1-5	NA	CASSPLGNQPQHF	TGTGCCAGCAGTCCCCTGGGCAATCAGCCCCAGCATTTT
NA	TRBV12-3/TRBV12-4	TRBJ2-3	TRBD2	CASSFTAGGADTQYF	TGTGCCAGCAGTTTTACGGCGGGGGGCGCAGATACGCAGTATTTT
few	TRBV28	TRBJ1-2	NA	CASSLDKQGYTF	TGTGCCAGCAGTTTAGACAAACAGGGCTACACCTTC
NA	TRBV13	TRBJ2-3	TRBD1	CASSLGGSGGGDTQYF	TGTGCCAGCAGCTTAGGCGGCTCAGGGGGTGGAGATACGCAGTATTTT
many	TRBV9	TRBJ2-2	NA	CASSPDGAGELFF	TGTGCCAGCAGCCCTGACGGGGCAGGGGAGCTGTTTTTT
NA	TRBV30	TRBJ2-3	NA	CACVELAGDTQYF	TGTGCCTGCGTTGAACTAGCAGGAGATACGCAGTATTTT
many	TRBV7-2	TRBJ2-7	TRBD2	CASSSPRDYTYEQYF	TGTGCCAGCAGCTCCCCCCGGGACTATACCTACGAGCAGTACTTC
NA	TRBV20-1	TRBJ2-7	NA	CSARDVRALSYEQYF	TGCAGTGCTAGAGATGTCCGGGCACTCTCCTACGAGCAGTACTTC
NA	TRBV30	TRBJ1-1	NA	CAWSPAGTPQVGAEAFF	TGTGCCTGGAGTCCGGCGGGTACACCCCAGGTCGGCGCTGAAGCTTTCTTT
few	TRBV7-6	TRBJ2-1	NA	CASSLEGGFPYNEQFF	TGTGCCAGCAGCTTAGAGGGTGGGTTCCCCTACAATGAGCAGTTCTTC
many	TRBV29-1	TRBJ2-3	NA	CSVGGGGGTDTQYF	TGCAGCGTAGGCGGAGGCGGGGGCACAGATACGCAGTATTTT
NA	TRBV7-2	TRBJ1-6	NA	CASSQRPGSSYNSPLHF	TGTGCCAGCAGCCAAAGGCCGGGGAGCTCCTATAATTCACCCCTCCACTTT
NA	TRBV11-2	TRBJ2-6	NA	CASSPWVVPNSGANVLTF	TGTGCCAGCAGCCCCTGGGTCGTTCCGAACTCTGGGGCCAACGTCCTGACTTTC
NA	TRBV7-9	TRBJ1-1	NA	CASNPEDSHPEAFF	TGTGCCAGCAACCCCGAAGACAGCCACCCTGAAGCTTTCTTT
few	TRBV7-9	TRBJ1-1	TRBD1	CASSLKGALDTEAFF	TGTGCCAGCAGCTTAAAGGGGGCTTTGGACACTGAAGCTTTCTTT
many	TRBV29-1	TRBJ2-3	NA	CSVATGIRTDTQYF	TGCAGCGTCGCTACAGGGATACGCACAGATACGCAGTATTTT
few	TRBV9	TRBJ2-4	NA	CASSVGAGLHAAKNIQYF	TGTGCCAGCAGCGTAGGGGCCGGACTCCACGCGGCCAAAAACATTCAGTACTTC
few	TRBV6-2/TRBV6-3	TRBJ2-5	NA	CASSATDFRETQHF	TGTGCCAGCAGTGCCACGGACTTTCGGGAGACCCAGCACTTC
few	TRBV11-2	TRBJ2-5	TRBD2	CASSLKPGLAGVYQETQYF	TGTGCCAGCAGCTTAAAGCCGGGACTAGCGGGGGTTTACCAAGAGACCCAGTACTTC
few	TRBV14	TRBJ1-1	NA	CASTGRQGPFTEAFF	TGTGCCAGCACCGGACGGCAGGGACCCTTCACTGAAGCTTTCTTT
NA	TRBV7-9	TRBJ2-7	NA	CASSLARGLRTYEQYF	TGTGCCAGCAGCTTAGCGCGAGGGTTACGAACCTACGAGCAGTACTTC
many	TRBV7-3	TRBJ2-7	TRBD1	CASSSGDRVGEQYF	TGTGCCAGCAGCTCTGGGGACAGGGTTGGCGAGCAGTACTTC
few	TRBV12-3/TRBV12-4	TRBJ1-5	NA	CASSLGVNQPQRF	TGTGCCAGCAGTTTGGGTGTGAATCAGCCCCAGCGTTTT
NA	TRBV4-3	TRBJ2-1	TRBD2	CASSQVVAGGPGYNEQFF	TGCGCCAGCAGCCAAGTCGTAGCGGGAGGGCCGGGGTACAATGAGCAGTTCTTC
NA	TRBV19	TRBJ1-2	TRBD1	CASSYQGANYGYTF	TGTGCCAGTAGTTACCAGGGGGCGAACTATGGCTACACCTTC
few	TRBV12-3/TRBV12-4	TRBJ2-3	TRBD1	CASSWDRVKDTQYF	TGTGCCAGCAGTTGGGACAGGGTAAAAGATACGCAGTATTTT
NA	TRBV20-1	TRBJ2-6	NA	CSASPLVPLSGANALTF	TGCAGTGCTAGCCCACTAGTTCCCCTTTCTGGGGCCAACGCCCTGACTTTC
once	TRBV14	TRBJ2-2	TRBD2	CASSQESGRGNTGELFF	TGTGCCAGCAGCCAAGAGAGCGGGAGGGGGAACACCGGGGAGCTGTTTTTT
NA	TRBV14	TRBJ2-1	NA	CASSHPATSYNEQFF	TGTGCCAGCAGCCACCCGGCTACATCCTACAATGAGCAGTTCTTC
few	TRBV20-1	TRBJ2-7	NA	CSARQDGYEQYF	TGCAGTGCTAGACAGGACGGCTACGAGCAGTACTTC
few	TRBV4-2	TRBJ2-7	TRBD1	CASSQETGGMYEQYF	TGTGCCAGCAGCCAAGAAACAGGGGGCATGTACGAGCAGTACTTC